Below, 6 T cell receptor beta chains from the same sample are listed, as sequenced in a study of a mutant IDH1 vaccine in newly diagnosed glioma. Noted time point: week 47, end of study. Topical imiquimod was applied with each vaccine dose, which held 300 ug of mutant IDH1 20-mer peptide. These receptors' targets are unknown. Only in-frame clones appear in the TCRdb table, and some are missing; sequencing was by immunoSEQ multiplex PCR. The table includes 30,000 or so clones, 89% detected once. Specimen: PBMCs, collected from a glioma patient whose treatment included an IDH1 peptide vaccine. The receptor set was obtained from a man aged 35 to 55 with glioma.

The V gene is TRBV29-1, the J gene TRBJ1-1; D gene ambiguous. The V end was cut by 4 bases, the J end by 1 base, with 7 bases between. This CDR3 has 12 residues. Germline CDR1 reads SQVTM; CDR2 reads ANQGSEA. The CDR3 region has the DNA TGCAGCGTTGGGGAGGAGAACACTGAAGCTTTCTTT. This gives the protein CSVGEENTEAFF.

V is TRBV6-1 and J is TRBJ1-2; D is unclear. V lost 1 base and J lost 7, with 10 bases in between. Per the germline V gene, CDR1 is MNHNS and CDR2 is SASEGT. The CDR3 has 13 amino acids. The CDR3 region is CASSEGTWAGYTF. The CDR3 DNA is TGTGCCAGCAGTGAAGGGACCTGGGCTGGCTACACCTTC.

The chain uses TRBV6-1 and TRBJ2-5; D ambiguous. The CDR3 is made up of 13 amino acids. Trimming took 4 bases from V and 6 from J, leaving 12 bases between them. Per the germline V gene, CDR1 is MNHNS and CDR2 is SASEGT. CDR3 DNA sequence: TGTGCCAGCAGTGCTGACCGCAAGCAGACCCAGTACTTC. This translates into CASSADRKQTQYF.

The chain recombines TRBV30 with TRBJ2-2; TRBD2 is a possible D gene (5 bases). V shed 0 bases and J shed 4 bases, with 9 bases lying between them. Germline lookup yields CDR1 GTSNPN and CDR2 SVGIG (reference sequence). There are 14 residues in the CDR3. CDR3 region: CAWSVGVSTGELFF. As DNA, the CDR3 is TGTGCCTGGAGTGTCGGGGTTAGCACCGGGGAGCTGTTTTTT.

The CDR3 loop is CASSLNLGGDGYTF. The CDR3, as DNA: TGCGCCAGCAGCTTGAACTTGGGAGGCGATGGCTACACCTTC. The chain is built from TRBV5-1 and TRBJ1-2; unclear D gene. Trimming stripped 1 base from V and 6 bases from J, with 13 bases between. Germline-derived CDR1 and CDR2 are SGHRS and YFSETQ. The length of the CDR3 is 14 residues.

This rearrangement joins TRBV15 to TRBJ1-5, with D possibly being TRBD1 (5 bases). The CDR3 loop spans 15 amino acids. V was trimmed by 0 bases and J by 6 bases, leaving 12 bases between them. Germline CDR1 reads LNHNV; CDR2 reads YYDKDF (reference sequence). The CDR3 bases are TGTGCCACCAGCAGAGATGGGCAGGGTTTTCAGCCCCAGCATTTT. This gives the protein CATSRDGQGFQPQHF.